A selection of T cell receptor beta chains follows, all from one sample in a study of tumor-infiltrating lymphocytes in primary liver carcinoma. TCRdb recomputed calls from the multiplex PCR reads with MiXCR, one row per CDR3 protein. The top ten clones hold around 68% of a sample with 180,000 or so distinct CDR3 sequences, about 60% of them seen once. The sequenced sample was peripheral blood. Receptor source: a man between 40 and 49 years old with primary liver carcinoma and hepatitis B virus infection. Each CDR3 is given with its conserved first and last residue. Fields, in order: D gene, V gene, clone size, J gene, CDR3 protein, CDR3 DNA. A D gene is named only where the DNA matches it firmly. Where a row states a size, it is once, few, many or the class of an expanded clone; other rows omit it.

.	TRBV12-3/TRBV12-4	.	TRBJ2-3	CASNRDGPTDTQYF	TGTGCCAGCAACAGGGACGGACCAACAGATACGCAGTATTTT
TRBD2	TRBV11-2	.	TRBJ2-2	CASSAGLAVSPAGELYF	TGTGCCAGCAGCGCGGGACTAGCGGTCTCCCCGGCCGGGGAGCTGTATTTT
.	TRBV11-1	.	TRBJ2-6	CASSFSRANVLTF	TGTGCCAGCAGCTTCTCTCGGGCCAACGTCCTGACTTTC
.	TRBV30	.	TRBJ1-1	CTWSSDLNTEAFF	TGTACCTGGAGCTCTGACCTGAACACTGAAGCTTTCTTT
TRBD2	TRBV6-6	.	TRBJ2-3	CTSNSGGNTQYF	TGTACCAGTAATTCGGGGGGGAATACGCAGTATTTT
TRBD1	TRBV12-3/TRBV12-4	few	TRBJ2-5	CASSLGRGRETQYF	TGTGCCAGCAGTTTAGGCAGGGGGCGGGAGACCCAGTACTTC
TRBD2	TRBV5-4	many	TRBJ2-1	CASSLGGRVYNEQFF	TGTGCCAGCAGCTTGGGCGGGAGGGTATACAATGAGCAGTTCTTC
.	TRBV4-2	once	TRBJ1-1	CASSQDRGRALNTEAFF	TGTGCCAGCAGCCAAGATCGCGGCAGGGCATTGAACACTGAAGCTTTCTTT
TRBD1	TRBV11-1	.	TRBJ2-7	CASSFYICSATGTGGREQYF	TGTGCCAGCAGCTTCTACATCTGTAGTGCCACCGGGACAGGGGGCCGGGAGCAGTACTTC
TRBD2	TRBV12-3/TRBV12-4	.	TRBJ2-1	CASNLAGGPIAYNEQFF	TGTGCCAGCAATCTAGCGGGAGGGCCGATCGCCTACAATGAGCAGTTCTTC
.	TRBV4-2	.	TRBJ2-7	CASSKTTGSYEQYF	TGTGCCAGCAGCAAGACGACAGGCAGCTACGAGCAGTACTTC
.	TRBV11-2	many	TRBJ2-3	CASTHGADTQYF	TGTGCCAGCACCCACGGCGCAGATACGCAGTATTTT
.	TRBV29-1	many	TRBJ2-7	CSASGGPQDEQYF	TGCAGCGCATCTGGGGGGCCCCAGGACGAGCAGTACTTC
.	TRBV5-1	.	TRBJ2-7	CASRPGVPSVEQYF	TGCGCCAGCAGACCCGGAGTCCCCTCAGTCGAGCAGTACTTC
.	TRBV10-3	few	TRBJ2-7	CAISESIGHGSREQYF	TGTGCCATCAGTGAGTCGATAGGCCACGGGTCTCGCGAGCAGTACTTC
.	TRBV10-3	.	TRBJ1-2	CAISDVEGYTF	TGTGCCATCAGTGATGTGGAAGGCTACACCTTC
.	TRBV4-1	.	TRBJ1-1	CASSHATGNLEAFF	TGCGCCAGCAGCCATGCAACAGGGAATTTGGAGGCTTTCTTT
TRBD2	TRBV4-1	many	TRBJ2-1	CASSLKVLAGSHEQFF	TGCGCCAGCAGCCTAAAGGTTCTAGCGGGAAGCCATGAGCAGTTCTTC
TRBD1	TRBV29-1	.	TRBJ2-2	CSARGQGRAGELFF	TGCAGCGCGAGGGGACAGGGGAGGGCCGGGGAGCTGTTTTTT
.	TRBV6-6	many	TRBJ1-1	CASSPGFEAFF	TGTGCCAGCAGTCCGGGCTTTGAAGCTTTCTTT
.	TRBV6-5	.	TRBJ2-2	CASSYSPGRDTGELFF	TGTGCCAGCAGTTACTCACCGGGACGGGACACCGGGGAGCTGTTTTTT
TRBD2	TRBV11-3	.	TRBJ2-3	CASSSPGVGAGGPLTDTQYF	TGTGCCAGCAGCTCCCCCGGGGTAGGAGCGGGAGGGCCGCTCACAGATACGCAGTATTTT
TRBD1	TRBV4-1	.	TRBJ1-6	CASSQGGVSPLHF	TGCGCCAGCAGTCAGGGGGGGGTTTCACCCCTCCACTTT
TRBD2	TRBV11-2	many	TRBJ2-1	CASSSDRVGLAGGNEQFF	TGTGCCAGCAGCTCCGACAGGGTGGGACTAGCGGGAGGAAATGAGCAGTTCTTC
TRBD2	TRBV7-8	.	TRBJ2-1	CASSVMGLAGGNEQFF	TGTGCCAGTAGCGTTATGGGACTAGCGGGAGGCAATGAGCAGTTCTTC
.	TRBV12-3/TRBV12-4	.	TRBJ2-7	CASSLRQNPYEQYF	TGTGCCAGCAGTTTGAGACAGAACCCCTACGAGCAGTACTTC
.	TRBV14	.	TRBJ2-3	CVSSRQNGDTDTQYF	TGTGTCAGCAGCCGACAGAACGGGGACACAGATACGCAGTATTTT
.	TRBV6-5	few	TRBJ2-7	CASSYRQSEQYF	TGTGCCAGCAGTTACCGCCAGAGCGAGCAGTACTTC
TRBD1	TRBV4-1	.	TRBJ2-7	CASSQGTGPTYEQYF	TGCGCCAGCAGCCAAGGGACAGGACCTACCTACGAGCAGTACTTC
.	TRBV12-3/TRBV12-4	.	TRBJ1-2	CASSYPGRANYGYTF	TGTGCCAGCAGTTATCCGGGCCGAGCTAACTATGGCTACACCTTC
.	TRBV6-2/TRBV6-3	.	TRBJ2-1	CASSPAQGIGNEHFF	TGTGCCAGCAGCCCCGCGCAGGGAATCGGTAATGAGCACTTCTTC
.	TRBV28	.	TRBJ2-5	CASNSGQLQETQYF	TGTGCCAGCAATTCGGGCCAGCTACAAGAGACCCAGTACTTC
.	TRBV29-1	.	TRBJ2-6	CSVGDRNPWSGANVLTF	TGCAGCGTTGGAGATAGAAACCCCTGGTCTGGGGCCAACGTCCTGACTTTC
TRBD1	TRBV11-2	many	TRBJ2-3	CASSLSPRDRGTDTQYF	TGTGCCAGCAGCTTGTCCCCCCGGGACAGGGGGACAGATACGCAGTATTTT
TRBD1	TRBV5-1	.	TRBJ1-2	CASNWSPGTGGGYTF	TGCGCCAGCAACTGGTCGCCGGGGACAGGGGGAGGCTACACCTTC
TRBD2	TRBV4-2	few	TRBJ2-5	CASSQALLAGGPQTQYF	TGTGCCAGCAGCCAAGCCCTCCTAGCGGGAGGGCCTCAGACCCAGTACTTC
.	TRBV5-1	.	TRBJ2-2	CASSLGPGVTGGLFF	TGCGCCAGCAGCTTGGGTCCGGGGGTCACCGGGGGGCTGTTTTTT
.	TRBV28	.	TRBJ2-7	CASILGQGFSYEQYF	.
TRBD2	TRBV7-9	few	TRBJ2-1	CASSAAGGHNEQFF	TGTGCCAGCAGTGCAGCGGGAGGGCACAATGAGCAGTTCTTC
.	TRBV4-1	.	TRBJ2-7	CASSQGGESSYEQYF	TGCGCCAGCAGCCAAGGGGGGGAGAGCTCCTACGAGCAGTACTTC
.	TRBV11-2	.	TRBJ2-7	CASSLEYSSSCEQHF	TGTGCCAGCAGCTTAGAGTACTCCAGCTCCTGCGAGCAGCACTTT
TRBD2	TRBV6-2/TRBV6-3	once	TRBJ2-1	CASTEGGLVRNEQFF	TGTGCCAGCACAGAGGGGGGACTAGTAAGAAATGAGCAGTTCTTC
.	TRBV10-3	once	TRBJ2-7	CAISESRGGPSYEQYF	TGTGCCATAAGTGAGTCGAGGGGGGGTCCCTCCTACGAACAGTACTTC
.	TRBV6-5	.	TRBJ1-5	CAWGLRSNQPQHF	TGTGCTTGGGGGCTTAGGAGCAATCAGCCCCAGCATTTT
.	TRBV6-1	.	TRBJ1-1	CASTKDSMNTEAFF	TGTGCCAGCACGAAGGATAGTATGAACACTGAAGCTTTCTTT
TRBD1	TRBV12-3/TRBV12-4	.	TRBJ1-5	CAISLLGQGRNQPQHF	TGTGCCATCAGTTTACTGGGACAGGGACGCAATCAGCCCCAGCATTTT
TRBD2	TRBV12-3/TRBV12-4	few	TRBJ2-7	CASSSSGGSGEQYF	TGTGCCAGCAGTTCTAGCGGGGGGTCCGGCGAGCAGTACTTC
.	TRBV6-6	.	TRBJ1-5	CASSHSLGEGQPQHF	TGTGCCAGCAGTCACTCGTTAGGGGAAGGGCAGCCCCAGCATTTT
.	TRBV11-2	.	TRBJ2-2	CATIPFTGKLFF	TGTGCCACCATACCTTTCACCGGGAAGCTGTTTTTT
.	TRBV7-9	few	TRBJ2-7	CASSSSSYDQYF	TGTGCCAGCAGCTCCTCCTCCTACGACCAGTACTTC
TRBD2	TRBV6-1	.	TRBJ2-5	CASSEWAGGGETQYF	TGTGCCAGCAGTGAATGGGCGGGAGGAGGGGAGACCCAGTACTTC
.	TRBV2	.	TRBJ2-1	CASSAPTLEQFF	TGTGCCAGCAGTGCCCCAACCCTGGAGCAGTTCTTC